This passage covers 20 T cell receptor beta chains from one sample sequenced in a study of blood T cell repertoires in COVID-19. Clones were read by immunoSEQ multiplex PCR, and TCRdb kept only the in-frame ones, dropping some. Of roughly 110,000 clones in the sample, over 70% were seen once. Sample: peripheral blood. These receptors were obtained from a man aged 50 or older with acute or convalescent COVID-19.

This sequence joins TRBV6-5 and TRBJ1-5; maybe TRBD1 (5 bases). The V end was cut by 6 bases, the J end by 0 bases, with 12 bases between. This CDR3 is 15 amino acids long. Germline values: CDR1 MNHEY, CDR2 SVGAGI. The CDR3 is CASSPDRNSNQPQHF. CDR3 DNA: TGTGCCAGCAGCCCCGACAGAAATAGCAATCAGCCCCAGCATTTT.

J is TRBJ1-4 and V is TRBV12-5; no reliable D call. The V end was cut by 1 base, the J end by 6 bases, with 9 bases between. This CDR3 region has 14 residues. The germline V gene encodes CDR1 LGHNT and CDR2 FRNRAP. CDR3: CASGLGRADEKLFF. DNA for the CDR3: TGTGCTAGTGGTTTGGGGAGGGCTGATGAAAAACTGTTTTTT.

The chain recombines TRBV29-1 with TRBJ1-2; D not certain. Germline assignment: CDR1 SQVTM and CDR2 ANQGSEA. V lost 6 bases, J lost 2 bases, and 13 bases lay in between. This CDR3 contains 13 residues. This chain's CDR3 is CSVPKTGNYGYTF. In DNA form, the CDR3 reads TGCAGCGTCCCTAAGACTGGGAACTATGGCTACACCTTC.

The rearrangement joins TRBV10-2 to TRBJ1-3; D is ambiguous. Germline assignment: CDR1 WSHSY and CDR2 SAAADI. V was pared by 2 bases and J by 6 bases, with 11 bases between. This CDR3 has 14 residues. The CDR3 reads CASSEGRMANTIYF. The CDR3 DNA sequence: TGCGCCAGCAGTGAGGGGAGAATGGCAAACACCATATATTTT.

This clone was seen a single time. CDR3 coding DNA: TGTGCTAGTGGTATAAGGACTAGCGGGGGGGCCCGCGACAATGAGCAGTTCTTC. This sequence encodes CASGIRTSGGARDNEQFF. This chain connects TRBV12-5 to TRBJ2-1; the match to TRBD2 covers 15 bases. The CDR3 runs 18 residues. CDR1 and CDR2 from the germline V gene are LGHNT and FRNRAP. V lost 5 bases and J lost 5; bases outside the gene matches: 10.

The rearrangement links TRBV5-1 to TRBJ1-4, with D maybe TRBD1 (5 bases). This CDR3 spans 15 amino acids. Per the germline V gene, CDR1 is SGHRS and CDR2 is YFSETQ. The V end was cut by 4 bases, the J end by 8 bases, with 18 bases between. The CDR3 reads CASSPRVGKGEKLFF. The DNA of the CDR3 is TGCGCCAGCAGCCCTAGGGTGGGAAAGGGGGAAAAACTGTTTTTT. The whole variable domain, filled in from reference TRBV5-1 and TRBJ1-4, reads KAGVTQTPRYLIKTRGQQVTLSCSPISGHRSVSWYQQTPGQGLQFLFEYFSETQRNKGNFPGRFSGRQFSNSRSEMNVSTLELGDSALYLCASSPRVGKGEKLFFGSGTQLSVL.

The chain couples TRBV24-1 to TRBJ1-1; D call uncertain. CDR1 and CDR2 from the germline V gene are KGHDR and SFDVKD. The CDR3 totals 13 residues. With 9 bases removed from V and 3 bases from J, the gap between germline ends came to 13 bases. In DNA, the CDR3 is TGTGCCACCTCGCAAGAGGGTTACACTGAAGCTTTCTTT. Its protein product is CATSQEGYTEAFF.

This chain uses TRBV13 with TRBJ1-3, with D possibly matching TRBD1 (6 bases). V was clipped by 3 bases and J by 0 bases, with 24 bases between them. CDR1 and CDR2 (germline): PRHDT, FYEKMQ (reference sequence). The CDR3 spans 20 residues. The DNA of the CDR3 is TGTGCCAGCAGCTTGGCCGGACAGCTAGACTCCTTCACCTCTGGAAACACCATATATTTT. It codes for CASSLAGQLDSFTSGNTIYF.

V gene TRBV7-9 combines with J gene TRBJ2-1; 9 nucleotides align to TRBD1. The CDR3 covers 16 residues. V gave up 7 bases and J gave up 7 bases; unmatched junction bases: 14. Germline values: CDR1 SEHNR, CDR2 FQNEAQ (reference sequence). The CDR3 nucleotides read TGTGCCAGCATATTTAATCCGGGACAGGGCTCTAATGAGCAGTTCTTC. Its protein is CASIFNPGQGSNEQFF.

V usage is TRBV19 and J usage is TRBJ1-5, with a possible D match to TRBD1 (6 bases). V was pared by 5 bases and J by 11 bases, with 22 bases between. Germline V CDR1 and CDR2: LNHDA, SQIVND (reference sequence). The CDR3 totals 15 residues. The CDR3 is CASSPRGHPFEAQHF. The CDR3 bases are TGTGCCAGTAGTCCCCGGGGACACCCGTTTGAAGCCCAGCATTTT.

J is TRBJ2-1 and V is TRBV5-6; maybe TRBD1 (6 bases). This CDR3 is built from 14 residues. V dropped 4 bases and J dropped 5 bases, with 13 bases sitting between them. In germline, CDR1 is SGHDT, CDR2 YYEEEE. CDR3 residues: CASSVGHRNNEQFF. The CDR3 DNA is TGTGCCAGCAGCGTGGGACACCGTAACAATGAGCAGTTCTTC.

The chain joins TRBV18 to TRBJ2-3; 8 nucleotides line up with TRBD1. V shed 6 bases and J 6 bases; nucleotides not matched to a gene: 5. CDR1 is KGHSH, CDR2 LQKENI, per germline. This CDR3 contains 13 residues. The CDR3 reads CASSGTGSDTQYF. CDR3 bases: TGTGCCAGCTCCGGGACAGGTAGCGATACGCAGTATTTT.

This clone was observed a handful of times. V is TRBV5-1 and J is TRBJ1-1; no definite D call. Germline values: CDR1 SGHRS, CDR2 YFSETQ. Trimming removed 4 bases at V and 0 bases at J, with 10 bases between. This CDR3 comprises 14 residues. The CDR3 DNA reads as TGCGCCAGCAGCCACCAAAGCCTGAACACTGAAGCTTTCTTT. Its protein product is CASSHQSLNTEAFF.

V gene TRBV6-5 combines with J gene TRBJ1-2; 9 nucleotides line up with TRBD1. CDR1 is MNHEY and CDR2 is SVGAGI in the germline V gene. The CDR3 is 16 residues long. V was pared by 0 bases and J by 5 bases, with 7 bases of the junction left unmatched. The CDR3 protein is CASSYSRVDRGYGYTF. The CDR3, as DNA: TGTGCCAGCAGTTACTCGAGGGTGGACAGGGGATATGGCTACACCTTC.

V is TRBV11-2 and J is TRBJ2-3, with TRBD1 identical over 7 bases. The CDR3 is made up of 11 amino acids. Germline CDR1 reads SGHAT; CDR2 reads FQNNGV. The trim removed 10 bases at V and 5 bases at J, leaving 3 bases unmatched. In nucleotides, the CDR3 is TGTGCCATCCGACAGGGAGATACGCAGTATTTT. This gives the protein CAIRQGDTQYF.

The chain couples TRBV30 to TRBJ2-3, with 8 positions matching TRBD2. The length of the CDR3 is 14 residues. The V gene's germline CDR1 is GTSNPN and CDR2 SVGIG (reference sequence). CDR3 sequence (DNA): TGTGCGCTCAGCCGGGGGGGCGTTGGAGATACGCAGTATTTT. Translation: CALSRGGVGDTQYF. The variable domain in full, completed from reference TRBV30 and TRBJ2-3, reads SQTIHQWPATLVQPVGSPLSLECTVEGTSNPNLYWYRQAAGRGLQLLFYSVGIGQISSEVPQNLSASRPQDRQFILSSKKLLLSDSGFYLCALSRGGVGDTQYFGPGTRLTVL.

The CDR3 reads CASSVGQGGNTEAFF. CDR3 DNA: TGTGCCAGCAGCGTCGGACAGGGAGGTAACACTGAAGCTTTCTTT. The rearrangement uses TRBV9 and TRBJ1-1; 8 positions agree with TRBD1. Germline CDR1 reads SGDLS; CDR2 reads YYNGEE. This CDR3 spans 15 amino acids. Losses at the gene ends were 2 bases for V and 2 bases for J; bases not matched to a gene: 5.

CDR3 DNA: TGTGCCAGCAGCCAAGTTGCGGGGGACGGCTACACCTTC. Translation: CASSQVAGDGYTF. The V call is TRBV3-1 (or the pseudogene TRBV3-2), the J call TRBJ1-2, with D possibly TRBD1 on 5 matching bases. The CDR3 has 13 residues. Germline CDR1 reads LGHDT; CDR2 reads YNNKEL (reference sequence). V was clipped by 1 base and J by 8 bases, with 11 bases between them.

The J gene is TRBJ1-1, the V gene TRBV18; no clear D gene. Per germline, CDR1 KGHSH and CDR2 LQKENI. The ends were cut back, 3 bases at V and 1 base at J, with 12 bases in the middle. The CDR3 length is 15 residues. The CDR3 DNA reads as TGTGCCAGCTCACCGCTGCCTACTAAGAACACTGAAGCTTTCTTT. As protein: CASSPLPTKNTEAFF.

V gene TRBV5-5 combines with J gene TRBJ2-2; possibly TRBD1 for D (6 bases). The CDR3 loop spans 16 amino acids. V was clipped by 3 bases and J by 0 bases, with 12 bases between them. The germline V gene encodes CDR1 SGHKS and CDR2 YYEKEE (reference sequence). CDR3 region: CASSWGPAANTGELFF. DNA of the CDR3: TGTGCCAGCAGCTGGGGGCCGGCAGCGAACACCGGGGAGCTGTTTTTT.